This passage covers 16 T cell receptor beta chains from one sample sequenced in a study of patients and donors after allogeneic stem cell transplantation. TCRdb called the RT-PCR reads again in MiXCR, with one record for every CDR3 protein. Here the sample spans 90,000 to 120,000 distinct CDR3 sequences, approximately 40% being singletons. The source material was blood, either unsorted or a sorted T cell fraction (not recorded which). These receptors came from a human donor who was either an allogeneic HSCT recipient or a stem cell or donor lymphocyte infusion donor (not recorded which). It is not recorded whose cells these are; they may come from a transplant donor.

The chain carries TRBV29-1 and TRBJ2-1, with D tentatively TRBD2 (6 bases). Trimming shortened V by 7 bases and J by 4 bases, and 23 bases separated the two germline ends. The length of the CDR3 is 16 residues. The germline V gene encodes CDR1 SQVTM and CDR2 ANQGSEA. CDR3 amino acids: CSALLRDSLLYNEQFF. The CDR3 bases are TGCAGCGCCCTCCTCCGGGACTCCCTACTTTACAATGAGCAGTTCTTC.

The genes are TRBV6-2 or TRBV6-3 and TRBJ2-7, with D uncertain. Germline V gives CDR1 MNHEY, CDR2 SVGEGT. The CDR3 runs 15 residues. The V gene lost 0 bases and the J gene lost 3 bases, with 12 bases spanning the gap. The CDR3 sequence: CASSYSVANHYEQYF. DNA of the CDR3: TGTGCCAGCAGTTACTCGGTTGCGAACCACTACGAGCAGTACTTC.

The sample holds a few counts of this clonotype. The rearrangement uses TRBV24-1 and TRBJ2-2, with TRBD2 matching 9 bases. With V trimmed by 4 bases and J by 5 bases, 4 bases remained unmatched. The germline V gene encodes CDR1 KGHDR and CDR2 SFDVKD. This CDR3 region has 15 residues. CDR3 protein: CATSEGAGGTGELFF. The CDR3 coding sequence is TGTGCCACCAGTGAAGGAGCGGGAGGTACCGGGGAGCTGTTTTTT.

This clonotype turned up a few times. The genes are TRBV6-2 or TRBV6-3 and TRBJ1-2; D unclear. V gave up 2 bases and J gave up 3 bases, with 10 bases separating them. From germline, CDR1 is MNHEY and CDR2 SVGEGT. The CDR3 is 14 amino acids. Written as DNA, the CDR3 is TGTGCCAGCAGTTACAGGGCGGTGGACTATGGCTACACCTTC. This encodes CASSYRAVDYGYTF.

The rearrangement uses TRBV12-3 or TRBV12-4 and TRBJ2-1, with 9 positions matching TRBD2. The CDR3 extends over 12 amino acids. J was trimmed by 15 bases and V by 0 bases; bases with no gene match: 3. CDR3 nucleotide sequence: TGTGCCAGCAGTTTAGCGGGACTAGCTGGGTTCTTC. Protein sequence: CASSLAGLAGFF.

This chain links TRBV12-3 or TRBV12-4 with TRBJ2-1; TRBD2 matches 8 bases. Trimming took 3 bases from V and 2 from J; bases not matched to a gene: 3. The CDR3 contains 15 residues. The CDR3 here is CASSLRREAYNEQFF. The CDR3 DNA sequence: TGTGCCAGCAGTTTGCGGCGGGAGGCCTACAATGAGCAGTTCTTC.

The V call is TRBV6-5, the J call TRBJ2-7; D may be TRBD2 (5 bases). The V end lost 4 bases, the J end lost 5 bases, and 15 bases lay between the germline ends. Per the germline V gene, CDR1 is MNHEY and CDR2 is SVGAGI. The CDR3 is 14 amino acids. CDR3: CASSSEAVNDEQYF. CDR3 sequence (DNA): TGTGCCAGCAGTTCGGAGGCTGTCAATGACGAGCAGTACTTC.

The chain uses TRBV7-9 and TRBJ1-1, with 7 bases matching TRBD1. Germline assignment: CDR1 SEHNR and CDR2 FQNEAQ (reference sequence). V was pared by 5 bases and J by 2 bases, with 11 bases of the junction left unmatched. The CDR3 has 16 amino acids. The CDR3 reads CASSTLNYRGNTEAFF. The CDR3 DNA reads TGTGCCAGCAGCACCCTCAACTACAGGGGTAACACTGAAGCTTTCTTT.

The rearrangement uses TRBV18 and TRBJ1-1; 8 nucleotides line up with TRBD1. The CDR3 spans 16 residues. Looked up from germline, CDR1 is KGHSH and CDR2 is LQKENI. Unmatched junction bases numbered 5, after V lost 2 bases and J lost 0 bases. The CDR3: CASSPLRTGLNTEAFF. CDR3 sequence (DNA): TGTGCCAGCTCACCATTACGGACAGGGTTGAACACTGAAGCTTTCTTT.

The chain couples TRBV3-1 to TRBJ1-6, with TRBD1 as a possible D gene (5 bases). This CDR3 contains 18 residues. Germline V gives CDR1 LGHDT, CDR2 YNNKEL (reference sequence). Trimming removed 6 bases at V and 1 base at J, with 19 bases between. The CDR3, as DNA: TGTGCCAGCAGTCGACAGTTTGGGCGGGAGTCCTATAATTCACCCCTCCACTTT. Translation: CASSRQFGRESYNSPLHF.

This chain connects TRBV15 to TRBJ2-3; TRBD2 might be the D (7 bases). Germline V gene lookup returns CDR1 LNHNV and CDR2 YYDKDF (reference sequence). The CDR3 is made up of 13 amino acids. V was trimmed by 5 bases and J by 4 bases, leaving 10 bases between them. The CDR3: CATSGRGADTQYF. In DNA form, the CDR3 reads TGTGCCACCAGCGGGAGGGGGGCAGATACGCAGTATTTT.

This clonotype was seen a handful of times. The CDR3 DNA sequence: TGTGCCAGCAGTTTAAAGGGGCCAGGCCAGCCCCAGCATTTT. Amino acid sequence: CASSLKGPGQPQHF. The chain is built from TRBV28 and TRBJ1-5, with a tentative D call TRBD1 (5 bases). The CDR3 spans 14 residues. CDR1 and CDR2 from the germline V gene are MDHEN and SYDVKM. V was cut by 2 bases and J by 7 bases, with 12 bases left in between.

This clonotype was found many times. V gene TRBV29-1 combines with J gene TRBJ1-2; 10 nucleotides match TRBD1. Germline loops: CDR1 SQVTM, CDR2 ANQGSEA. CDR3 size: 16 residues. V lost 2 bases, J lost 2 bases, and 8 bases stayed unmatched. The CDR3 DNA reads TGCAGCGTTGAATCGCCTCCGGGACAGGGGAACTATGGCTACACCTTC. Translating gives CSVESPPGQGNYGYTF.

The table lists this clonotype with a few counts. The CDR3 sequence is CASSQVGTGTLGYTF. DNA for the CDR3: TGTGCCAGCAGCCAAGTTGGGACAGGGACTTTGGGCTACACCTTC. The chain has TRBV14 and TRBJ1-2, with 9 bases aligning to TRBD1. The CDR3 is 15 amino acids. V gave up 1 base and J gave up 8 bases; unmatched junction bases: 8. Germline lookup yields CDR1 SGHDN and CDR2 FVKESK. The whole variable domain, remainder taken from reference TRBV14 and TRBJ1-2, is EAGVTQFPSHSVIEKGQTVTLRCDPISGHDNLYWYRRVMGKEIKFLLHFVKESKQDESGMPNNRFLAERTGGTYSTLKVQPAELEDSGVYFCASSQVGTGTLGYTFGSGTRLTVV.

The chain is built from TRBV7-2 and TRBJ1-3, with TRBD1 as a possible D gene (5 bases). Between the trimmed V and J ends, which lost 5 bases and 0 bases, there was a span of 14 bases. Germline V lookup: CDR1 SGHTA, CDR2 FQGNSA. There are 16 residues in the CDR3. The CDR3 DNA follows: TGTGCCAGCAGCCTTTTGGGACTGCTCTCTGGAAACACCATATATTTT. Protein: CASSLLGLLSGNTIYF. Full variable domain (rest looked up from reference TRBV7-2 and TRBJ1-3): GAGVSQSPSNKVTEKGKDVELRCDPISGHTALYWYRQSLGQGLEFLIYFQGNSAPDKSGLPSDRFSAERTGGSVSTLTIQRTQQEDSAVYLCASSLLGLLSGNTIYFGEGSWLTVV.

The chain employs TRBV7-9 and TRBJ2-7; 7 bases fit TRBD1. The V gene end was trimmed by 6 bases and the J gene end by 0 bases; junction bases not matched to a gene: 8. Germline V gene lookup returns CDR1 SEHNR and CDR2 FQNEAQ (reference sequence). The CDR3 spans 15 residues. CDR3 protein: CASSPQGVSSYEQYF. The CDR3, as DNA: TGTGCCAGCAGTCCGCAGGGGGTTTCCTCCTACGAGCAGTACTTC.